Listed here is a single T cell receptor beta chain. Its matching antigen is unknown. Germline is not matched at one junction end, which may reflect a read error. The CDR3 totals 14 residues. CDR1 is LGHNA, CDR2 YSLEER, per germline. PCR was performed a second time for roughly 7 to 12 cycles using a sample-barcoded 5' primer and a J-beta primer mix. Every cDNA was tagged by a template-switch adaptor with 12 random nucleotides. Every sample gave at least 3 million paired-end reads containing CDR3. TCRdb analysed the 5' RACE reads with MiXCR anew, one entry per CDR3 protein. The sample lists approximately 770,000 distinct CDR3 sequences; 58% were seen once. This sample was taken from a study of blood T cells in healthy people across ages. Study-level results: Diversity figures derived from one million T cells were judged to underestimate the true value.

The chain is built from TRBV4-3 and TRBJ1-5; possibly TRBD1 for D (6 bases). The sample consisted of blood. The receptor comes from a man in his thirties or forties in good health. The CDR3, as DNA: TGTGCCAGCAGCCAAGGCAGGGGAAATCAGCCCCAGCATTTT. This translates into CASSQGRGNQPQHF.